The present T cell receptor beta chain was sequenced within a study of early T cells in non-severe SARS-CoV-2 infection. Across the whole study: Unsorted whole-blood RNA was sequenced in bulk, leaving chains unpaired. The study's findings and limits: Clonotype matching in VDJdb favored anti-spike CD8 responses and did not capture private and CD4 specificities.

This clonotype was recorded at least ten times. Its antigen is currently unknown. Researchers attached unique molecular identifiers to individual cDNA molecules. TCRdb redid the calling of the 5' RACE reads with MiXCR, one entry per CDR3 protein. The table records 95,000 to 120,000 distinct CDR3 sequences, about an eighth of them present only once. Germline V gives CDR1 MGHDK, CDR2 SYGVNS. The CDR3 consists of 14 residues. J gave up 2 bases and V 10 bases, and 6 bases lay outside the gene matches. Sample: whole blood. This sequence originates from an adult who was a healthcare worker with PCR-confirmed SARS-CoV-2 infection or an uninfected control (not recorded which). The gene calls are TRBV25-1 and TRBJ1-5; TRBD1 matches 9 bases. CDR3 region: CATWTGVRNQPQHF. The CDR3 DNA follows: TGTGCCACCTGGACAGGGGTTCGCAATCAGCCCCAGCATTTT.